These 15 T cell receptor beta chains came from one sample sequenced in a study of identical twins. TCRdb re-called the 5' RACE reads with MiXCR, one entry per CDR3 protein. The sample gives about 720,000 distinct CDR3 sequences, 15% to 20% of which show up once; roughly 14% is in the top ten. The data were also submitted as part of a second study, on T cells expressing NK-cell markers.

The sequenced sample was PBMCs. The receptor source for this set is a woman younger than 30 in good health.

The DNA for the CDR3 is TGTGCCAGCAGCTTGGAGGTGGCAGAGCAGTTCTTC. It encodes CASSLEVAEQFF. The J gene is TRBJ2-1, the V gene TRBV5-6; D uncertain. The length of the CDR3 is 12 residues. Trimming left V 0 bases short and J 10 bases short, with 8 bases between. Germline CDR1 reads SGHDT; CDR2 reads YYEEEE.

In its sample, this clonotype was seen a few times. The chain recombines TRBV12-3 or TRBV12-4 with TRBJ1-4, with TRBD1 matching over 8 bases. This CDR3 region has 11 residues. V shed 6 bases, J shed 14 bases, and the junction held 5 bases outside the gene matches. CDR3 region: CASSLRDRLFF. CDR3 nucleotide sequence: TGTGCCAGCAGCCTCCGGGACAGGCTGTTTTTT.

This clonotype was observed a handful of times. The V gene is TRBV12-3 or TRBV12-4, the J gene TRBJ2-1; 8 bases fit TRBD2. This CDR3 contains 15 residues. V lost 5 bases and J lost 4; bases outside the gene matches: 7. The CDR3 bases are TGTGCCAGCAGTCCCACTAGCGGATATTACAATGAGCAGTTCTTC. Its protein product is CASSPTSGYYNEQFF.

The chain joins TRBV20-1 to TRBJ2-1; 8 nucleotides line up with TRBD2. The CDR3 sequence is 16 residues long. V shed 4 bases and J 7 bases; nucleotides not matched to a gene: 15. The V gene's germline CDR1 is DFQATT and CDR2 SNEGSKA (reference sequence). CDR3 region: CSATVPGGPGVNEQFF. The CDR3 DNA reads TGCAGTGCTACCGTGCCGGGAGGGCCCGGGGTAAATGAGCAGTTCTTC.

In its sample, this clonotype was seen a few times. The J gene is TRBJ1-3, the V gene TRBV7-8, with 7 positions matching TRBD1. With 0 bases clipped from V and 1 base from J, the junction kept 3 bases outside the gene matches. Germline assignment: CDR1 SGHVS and CDR2 FQNEAQ. The CDR3 length is 16 residues. CDR3 region: CASSLARQGSGNTIYF. For the CDR3, the DNA is TGTGCCAGCAGCTTAGCCCGACAGGGTTCTGGAAACACCATATATTTT.

This chain links TRBV7-2 with TRBJ2-7, with TRBD2 matching 7 bases. The CDR3 is made up of 15 amino acids. The V gene end was trimmed by 2 bases and the J gene end by 2 bases; junction bases not matched to a gene: 6. In germline, CDR1 is SGHTA, CDR2 FQGNSA. The CDR3 nucleotides read TGTGCCAGCAGCTTACTAGCGGCTTATGCCTACGAGCAGTACTTC. This encodes CASSLLAAYAYEQYF.

The chain is built from TRBV9 and TRBJ2-1, with D perhaps TRBD2 (6 bases). Germline-derived CDR1 and CDR2 are SGDLS and YYNGEE. This CDR3 has 16 amino acids. V was cut by 0 bases and J by 1 base, with 11 bases left in between. DNA for the CDR3: TGTGCCAGCAGCGTAGCGGGGGAACCATCCTACAATGAGCAGTTCTTC. It translates to CASSVAGEPSYNEQFF.

This clonotype was picked up a small number of times. The chain uses TRBV6-1 and TRBJ2-3, with 9 bases lining up with TRBD2. CDR1 and CDR2 from the germline V gene are MNHNS and SASEGT. J lost 2 bases, V lost 2 bases, and 20 bases had no gene match. The CDR3 runs 21 residues. The CDR3 sequence is CASSEPDRAASGESNTDTQYF. In DNA, the CDR3 is TGTGCCAGCAGTGAACCCGACAGGGCGGCTAGCGGGGAGTCAAACACAGATACGCAGTATTTT.

The CDR3 DNA reads as TGTGCCAGCAGTCGACGGTGGCCTAGGTTTTCAGATACGCAGTATTTT. This encodes CASSRRWPRFSDTQYF. This rearrangement joins TRBV6-1 to TRBJ2-3, with D uncertain. The CDR3 has 16 residues. Germline V gene sequence: CDR1 MNHNS, CDR2 SASEGT. Trimming removed 5 bases from V and 4 bases from J, with 19 bases in between.

This clonotype was observed a handful of times. V is TRBV3-1 and J is TRBJ1-2, with unresolved D. CDR1 is LGHDT, CDR2 YNNKEL, per germline (reference sequence). The CDR3 is made up of 14 amino acids. V lost 0 bases to trimming and J lost 7 bases, with 12 bases between them. CDR3 residues: CASSQDAVLGGYTF. The DNA of the CDR3 is TGTGCCAGCAGCCAAGACGCGGTTCTTGGTGGCTACACCTTC.

This chain connects TRBV7-3 to TRBJ2-1; D is perhaps TRBD1 (6 bases). The germline V gene encodes CDR1 SGHTA and CDR2 FQGTGA. The ends were cut back, 2 bases at V and 13 bases at J, with 15 bases in the middle. The CDR3 consists of 13 residues. The CDR3 sequence: CASSLRGGPIQFF. CDR3 DNA sequence: TGTGCCAGCAGCTTACGAGGGGGACCAATCCAGTTCTTC.

The chain employs TRBV15 and TRBJ2-3, with 8 bases aligning to TRBD2. The V segment lost 1 base and the J segment 4 bases; nucleotides outside the gene matches: 10. Germline V lookup: CDR1 LNHNV, CDR2 YYDKDF (reference sequence). The CDR3 length is 17 residues. CDR3 sequence reads: CATSRVWTGGGADTQYF. The CDR3 DNA is TGTGCCACCAGCAGAGTTTGGACGGGAGGGGGAGCAGATACGCAGTATTTT.

Only a few counts were recorded for this clonotype. V is TRBV20-1 and J is TRBJ2-1; 11 bases fit TRBD2. CDR3 length: 16 amino acids. With V trimmed by 1 base and J by 5 bases, 7 bases remained unmatched. Germline CDR1 reads DFQATT; CDR2 reads SNEGSKA (reference sequence). CDR3 in DNA: TGCAGTGCTAGAGGGGATGGACTAGCGGGCGACAATGAGCAGTTCTTC. It translates to CSARGDGLAGDNEQFF.

This clonotype was seen a handful of times. V usage is TRBV7-8 and J usage is TRBJ2-7; D gene uncertain. CDR1 is SGHVS, CDR2 FQNEAQ, per germline. V was trimmed by 1 base and J by 4 bases, leaving 5 bases between them. The CDR3 runs to 12 residues. The CDR3 reads CASSLGKYEQYF. The CDR3 DNA reads TGTGCCAGCAGCTTAGGCAAGTACGAGCAGTACTTC.

There are a few counts of this clonotype. The V gene is TRBV5-1, the J gene TRBJ2-6; no definite D call. The CDR3 has 15 residues. V lost 2 bases and J lost 0, with 6 bases in between. Germline CDR1 is SGHRS and CDR2 is YFSETQ. The CDR3 bases are TGCGCCAGCAGCTTATCTCCCTCTGGGGCCAACGTCCTGACTTTC. Residues: CASSLSPSGANVLTF. Looking up the rest from reference TRBV5-1 and TRBJ2-6 gives the full variable domain: KAGVTQTPRYLIKTRGQQVTLSCSPISGHRSVSWYQQTPGQGLQFLFEYFSETQRNKGNFPGRFSGRQFSNSRSEMNVSTLELGDSALYLCASSLSPSGANVLTFGAGSRLTVL.